The 22 T cell receptor beta chains presented below share a single source sample, sequenced in a study of T cells in tumors after PD-1 blockade. The data were produced by immunoSEQ multiplex PCR, yet TCRdb's version contains in-frame clones alone and is incomplete. The sample consists of 61,000 or so clones, around 80% of them appearing once. This specimen was PBMCs, taken before anti-PD-1 treatment. These receptor sequences come from a human donor with basal cell carcinoma.

V gene TRBV5-4 combines with J gene TRBJ1-2, with a possible D match to TRBD1 (5 bases). Trimming removed 3 bases from V and 4 bases from J, with 7 bases in between. The CDR3 length is 12 residues. Germline CDR1 is SGHNT and CDR2 is YYREEE (reference sequence). The CDR3 protein is CASSSGTYGYTF. CDR3 DNA sequence: TGTGCCAGCAGCTCCGGGACCTATGGCTACACCTTC.

The chain joins TRBV9 to TRBJ2-5, with 8 bases fitting TRBD2. The V and J ends lost 2 bases and 5 bases, in that order; junction bases with no gene match: 5. Germline lookup yields CDR1 SGDLS and CDR2 YYNGEE. The CDR3 extends over 14 amino acids. CDR3 residues: CASSVSGGTETQYF. DNA for the CDR3: TGTGCCAGCAGCGTCAGCGGGGGAACGGAGACCCAGTACTTC.

This clone has just one count. The rearrangement links TRBV19 to TRBJ1-3; D is ambiguous. The CDR3 contains 13 residues. Between the trimmed V and J ends, which lost 6 bases and 0 bases, there was a span of 6 bases. Per germline, CDR1 LNHDA and CDR2 SQIVND (reference sequence). The CDR3 nucleotides are TGTGCCAGTAGAGTAAGCTCTGGAAACACCATATATTTT. Translation: CASRVSSGNTIYF.

The chain couples TRBV18 to TRBJ2-5; 11 positions match TRBD1. There are 15 residues in the CDR3. J was trimmed by 4 bases and V by 5 bases; bases with no gene match: 6. Germline lookup yields CDR1 KGHSH and CDR2 LQKENI. The CDR3 is CASSGTDRGRETQYF. The CDR3 DNA sequence: TGTGCCAGCTCAGGAACGGACAGGGGGCGAGAGACCCAGTACTTC.

V usage is TRBV30 and J usage is TRBJ1-5; possible D gene TRBD1, 5 bases. In germline, CDR1 is GTSNPN, CDR2 SVGIG (reference sequence). CDR3 length equals 14 residues. V was clipped by 0 bases and J by 1 base, with 7 bases between them. CDR3 sequence reads: CAWSVGGSNQPQHF. CDR3 DNA: TGTGCCTGGAGTGTCGGGGGGAGCAATCAGCCCCAGCATTTT.

The chain uses TRBV30 and TRBJ1-3; 8 nucleotides line up with TRBD1. From germline, CDR1 is GTSNPN and CDR2 SVGIG (reference sequence). The CDR3 loop spans 16 amino acids. V lost 0 bases to trimming and J lost 2 bases; unmatched junction nucleotides: 6. The CDR3 spells CAWSVPRTGTGNTIYF. In DNA form, the CDR3 reads TGTGCCTGGAGTGTACCTCGGACAGGGACTGGAAACACCATATATTTT.

This sequence joins TRBV19 and TRBJ2-7; a possible D gene is TRBD1 (6 bases). Trimming shortened V by 5 bases and J by 7 bases, and 18 bases separated the two germline ends. Germline V gene data show CDR1 as LNHDA and CDR2 as SQIVND (reference sequence). The CDR3 spans 14 residues. The DNA for the CDR3 is TGTGCCAGTAGTGTCTCAGGCAGGGGAAGAGAGCAGTACTTC. Translated, it gives CASSVSGRGREQYF.

The chain combines TRBV27 with TRBJ1-6, with D possibly being TRBD1 (5 bases). V lost 2 bases and J lost 13, with 21 bases in between. Germline lookup yields CDR1 MNHEY and CDR2 SMNVEV (reference sequence). CDR3 length: 16 residues. The CDR3 here is CASSLLYSVGLDPLHF. Here the CDR3 DNA reads TGTGCCAGCAGTTTACTTTACAGCGTGGGGCTGGATCCCCTCCACTTT.

J is TRBJ2-2 and V is TRBV7-6; 7 bases agree with TRBD1. The CDR3 is 15 amino acids. With V trimmed by 5 bases and J by 5 bases, 8 bases remained unmatched. CDR1 is SGHVS, CDR2 FNYEAQ, per germline. The CDR3, as DNA: TGTGCCAGCAGCCCCAGACAGGGCCGGACCGGGGAGCTGTTTTTT. Translated, it gives CASSPRQGRTGELFF.

The chain is built from TRBV29-1 and TRBJ2-7; 7 bases fit TRBD1. The trim removed 6 bases at V and 0 bases at J, leaving 5 bases unmatched. The CDR3 is made up of 13 amino acids. Germline V gene lookup returns CDR1 SQVTM and CDR2 ANQGSEA. CDR3 nucleotide sequence: TGCAGCGTCGGACAGGACAACTCCTACGAGCAGTACTTC. This translates into CSVGQDNSYEQYF.

To note about this clone: Other DNA variants within this sample encode the same CDR3. The chain employs TRBV30 and TRBJ1-1, with D unclear. Trimming shortened V by 2 bases and J by 0 bases, and 7 bases separated the two germline ends. The CDR3 has 13 residues. The V gene's germline CDR1 is GTSNPN and CDR2 SVGIG (reference sequence). CDR3 region: CAWSRTMNTEAFF. The CDR3 bases are TGTGCCTGGAGTAGAACGATGAACACTGAAGCTTTCTTT.

The chain has TRBV19 and TRBJ1-5, with TRBD1 matching over 7 bases. Germline V gene sequence: CDR1 LNHDA, CDR2 SQIVND (reference sequence). Trimming took 7 bases from V and 3 from J; bases not matched to a gene: 9. The CDR3 contains 15 residues. This CDR3 is CASTPGGTVNQPQHF. The CDR3 DNA follows: TGTGCCAGTACCCCAGGGGGGACAGTCAATCAGCCCCAGCATTTT.

The chain has TRBV28 and TRBJ1-1; D remains ambiguous. CDR1 and CDR2 (germline): MDHEN, SYDVKM. This CDR3 region has 12 residues. Trimming took off 5 bases at V and 10 bases at J, with 14 bases between the two ends. The CDR3 DNA reads TGTGCCAGCAGTCGCCTCGGCCAGGCAGCTTTCTTT. Its translation is CASSRLGQAAFF.

V usage is TRBV9 and J usage is TRBJ1-2; perhaps TRBD1 as D (5 bases). The CDR3 covers 16 residues. Per germline, CDR1 SGDLS and CDR2 YYNGEE. Trimming pared 4 bases from V and 6 bases from J, leaving 22 bases between. This CDR3 is CASSTRGSRGVDGYTF. CDR3 sequence (DNA): TGTGCCAGCAGCACACGAGGGAGTCGGGGGGTGGATGGCTACACCTTC.

The chain is built from TRBV2 and TRBJ1-2; 11 bases align to TRBD1. From germline, CDR1 is SNHLY and CDR2 FYNNEI. V was clipped by 8 bases and J by 2 bases; unmatched bases: 1. CDR3 length: 13 residues. CDR3 nucleotides: TGTGCCAGCCGGGACAGGGGGAACTATGGCTACACCTTC. It codes for CASRDRGNYGYTF.

In its sample, this clone was seen once. V gene TRBV25-1 combines with J gene TRBJ2-2; 10 bases align to TRBD1. The junction had 7 bases not matched to a gene; V was cut back by 7 bases and J by 5 bases. Germline lookup yields CDR1 MGHDK and CDR2 SYGVNS. This CDR3 is built from 15 residues. Written as DNA, the CDR3 is TGTGCCAGCACCGCCGGGACAGGGGTAACCGGGGAGCTGTTTTTT. This translates into CASTAGTGVTGELFF.

V gene TRBV2 combines with J gene TRBJ2-3; TRBD2 is a possible D gene (5 bases). The germline V gene encodes CDR1 SNHLY and CDR2 FYNNEI. Trimming took 6 bases from V and 0 from J, leaving 7 bases between them. The CDR3 has 13 amino acids. CDR3 nucleotides: TGTGCCAGCAGGAGGGATAGCACAGATACGCAGTATTTT. Protein: CASRRDSTDTQYF.

The chain joins TRBV15 to TRBJ1-5, with 10 bases that match TRBD1. Germline assignment: CDR1 LNHNV and CDR2 YYDKDF (reference sequence). CDR3 length: 16 residues. V was clipped by 3 bases and J by 3 bases; unmatched bases: 5. The CDR3 loop reads CATSRTGGQTNQPQHF. CDR3 bases: TGTGCCACCAGCAGGACAGGGGGCCAAACCAATCAGCCCCAGCATTTT.

This clone was found a few times. This CDR3 is CASSQDRILGNTIYF. Here the CDR3 DNA reads TGCGCCAGCAGCCAAGACAGGATTCTTGGAAACACCATATATTTT. J is TRBJ1-3 and V is TRBV4-1; D is unclear. V was trimmed by 0 bases and J by 3 bases, leaving 9 bases between them. The CDR3 is 15 amino acids. Looked up from germline, CDR1 is MGHRA and CDR2 is YSYEKL.

The chain joins TRBV5-1 to TRBJ1-3; D remains ambiguous. Per the germline V gene, CDR1 is SGHRS and CDR2 is YFSETQ. V lost 6 bases and J 0 bases, leaving 7 bases between the germline ends. The CDR3 runs to 13 residues. CDR3 protein: CASKRDSGNTIYF. In DNA, the CDR3 is TGCGCCAGCAAAAGAGACTCTGGAAACACCATATATTTT.

The chain joins TRBV6-5 to TRBJ1-4; no clear D gene. With 6 bases removed from V and 4 bases from J, the gap between germline ends came to 12 bases. Germline CDR1 MNHEY, CDR2 SVGAGI. The CDR3 has 14 residues. The CDR3 reads CASRPQSLNEKLFF. CDR3 coding DNA: TGTGCCAGCAGACCGCAAAGCCTTAATGAAAAACTGTTTTTT.

J is TRBJ2-5 and V is TRBV20-1; D call uncertain. The germline CDR1 and CDR2 sequences are DFQATT and SNEGSKA (reference sequence). The CDR3 consists of 11 residues. V shed 1 base and J shed 5 bases, with 5 bases lying between them. The CDR3 DNA reads as TGCAGTGCTAGAGCGGTTGAGACCCAGTACTTC. It codes for CSARAVETQYF.